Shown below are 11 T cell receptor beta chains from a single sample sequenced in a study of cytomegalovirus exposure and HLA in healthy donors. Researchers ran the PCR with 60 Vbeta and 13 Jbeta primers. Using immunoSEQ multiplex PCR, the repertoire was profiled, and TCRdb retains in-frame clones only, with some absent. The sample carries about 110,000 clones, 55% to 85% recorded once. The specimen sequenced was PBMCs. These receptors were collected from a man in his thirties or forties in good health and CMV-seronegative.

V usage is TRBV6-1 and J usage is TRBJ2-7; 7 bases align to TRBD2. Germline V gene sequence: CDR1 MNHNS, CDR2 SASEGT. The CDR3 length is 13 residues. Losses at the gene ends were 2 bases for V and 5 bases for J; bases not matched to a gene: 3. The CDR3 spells CASSEWEGDEQYF. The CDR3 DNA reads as TGTGCCAGCAGTGAATGGGAGGGTGACGAGCAGTACTTC.

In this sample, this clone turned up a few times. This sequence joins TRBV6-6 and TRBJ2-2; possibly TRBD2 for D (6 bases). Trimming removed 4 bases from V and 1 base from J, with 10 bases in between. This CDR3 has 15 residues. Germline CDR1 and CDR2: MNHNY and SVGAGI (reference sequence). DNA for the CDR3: TGTGCCAGCAGTTGGTCGGGGGAGAACACCGGGGAGCTGTTTTTT. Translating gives CASSWSGENTGELFF.

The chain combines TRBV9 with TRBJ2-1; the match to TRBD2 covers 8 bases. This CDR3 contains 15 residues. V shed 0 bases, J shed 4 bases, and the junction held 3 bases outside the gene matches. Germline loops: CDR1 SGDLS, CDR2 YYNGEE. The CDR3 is CASSVATSGYNEQFF. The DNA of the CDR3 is TGTGCCAGCAGCGTAGCCACTAGCGGATACAATGAGCAGTTCTTC.

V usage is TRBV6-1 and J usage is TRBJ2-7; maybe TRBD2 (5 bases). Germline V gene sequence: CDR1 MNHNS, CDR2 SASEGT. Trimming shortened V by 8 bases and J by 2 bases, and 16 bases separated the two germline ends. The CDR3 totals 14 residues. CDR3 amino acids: CASAVGGLTYEQYF. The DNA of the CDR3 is TGTGCCAGCGCCGTGGGCGGGCTGACCTACGAGCAGTACTTC.

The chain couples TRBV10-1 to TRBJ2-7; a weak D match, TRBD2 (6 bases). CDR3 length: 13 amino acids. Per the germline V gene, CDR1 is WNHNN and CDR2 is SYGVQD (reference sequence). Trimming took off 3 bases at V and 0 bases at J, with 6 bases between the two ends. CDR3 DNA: TGCGCCAGCAGTGACGGGAGCTCCTACGAGCAGTACTTC. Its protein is CASSDGSSYEQYF.

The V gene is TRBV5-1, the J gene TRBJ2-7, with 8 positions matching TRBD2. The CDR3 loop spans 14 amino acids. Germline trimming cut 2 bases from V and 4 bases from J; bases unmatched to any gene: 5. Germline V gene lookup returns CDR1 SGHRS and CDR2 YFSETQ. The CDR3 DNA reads TGCGCCAGCAGCTTTACAGCGGGAGAATACGAGCAGTACTTC. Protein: CASSFTAGEYEQYF.

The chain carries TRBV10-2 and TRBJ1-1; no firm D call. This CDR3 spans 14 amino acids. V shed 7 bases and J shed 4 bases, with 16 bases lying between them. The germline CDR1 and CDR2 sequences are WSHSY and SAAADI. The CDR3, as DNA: TGCGCCAGCACCCCGACCCGAGGTCGCACTGAAGCTTTCTTT. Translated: CASTPTRGRTEAFF.

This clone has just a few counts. The chain's CDR3 is CASSLMEGLTTDTQYF. The CDR3 DNA follows: TGTGCCAGCAGCTTGATGGAGGGGTTGACCACAGATACGCAGTATTTT. The chain is built from TRBV5-6 and TRBJ2-3; perhaps TRBD2 as D (6 bases). The V end lost 1 base, the J end lost 2 bases, and 14 bases lay between the germline ends. The CDR3 has 16 residues. Germline V gene data show CDR1 as SGHDT and CDR2 as YYEEEE.

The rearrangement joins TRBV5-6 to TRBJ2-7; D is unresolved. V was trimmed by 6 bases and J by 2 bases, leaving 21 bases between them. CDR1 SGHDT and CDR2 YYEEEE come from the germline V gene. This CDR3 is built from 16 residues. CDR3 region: CASTPPQVARAYEQYF. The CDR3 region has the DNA TGTGCCAGCACCCCTCCTCAGGTTGCCCGAGCCTACGAGCAGTACTTC.

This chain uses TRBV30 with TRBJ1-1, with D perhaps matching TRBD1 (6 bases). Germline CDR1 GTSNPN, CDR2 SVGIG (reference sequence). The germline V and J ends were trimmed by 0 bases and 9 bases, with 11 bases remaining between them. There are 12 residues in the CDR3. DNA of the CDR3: TGTGCCTGGAGTGTAACGACAGGCAAAGCTTTCTTT. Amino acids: CAWSVTTGKAFF.

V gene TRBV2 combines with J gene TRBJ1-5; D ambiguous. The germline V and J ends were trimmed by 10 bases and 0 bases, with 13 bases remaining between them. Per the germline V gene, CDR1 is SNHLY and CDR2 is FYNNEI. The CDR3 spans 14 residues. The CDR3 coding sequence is TGTGCCACCCAGGCCAGCAATAGCAATCAGCCCCAGCATTTT. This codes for CATQASNSNQPQHF.